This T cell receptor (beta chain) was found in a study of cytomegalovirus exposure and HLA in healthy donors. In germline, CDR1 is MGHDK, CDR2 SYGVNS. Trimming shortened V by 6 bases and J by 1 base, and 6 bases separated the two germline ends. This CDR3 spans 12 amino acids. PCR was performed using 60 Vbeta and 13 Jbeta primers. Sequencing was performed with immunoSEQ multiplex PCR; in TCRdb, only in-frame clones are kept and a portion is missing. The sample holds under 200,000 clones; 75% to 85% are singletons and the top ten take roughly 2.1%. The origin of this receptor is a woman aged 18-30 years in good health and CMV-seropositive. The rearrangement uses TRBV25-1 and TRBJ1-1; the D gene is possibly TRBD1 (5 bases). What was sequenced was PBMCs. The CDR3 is CASRGGNTEAFF. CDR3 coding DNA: TGTGCCAGCAGGGGGGGGAACACTGAAGCTTTCTTT.